Below are 12 T cell receptor beta chains sequenced from a single sample in a study of molecular identifiers for immune sequencing clone quantification. Via MiXCR, TCRdb re-called the PCR reads, giving one row per CDR3 protein. The sample records approximately 500,000 distinct CDR3 sequences, 20% to 25% being singletons. Material for sequencing was naive CD8+ T cells from blood, with Jurkat cell RNA spiked in. Sample subset: FACS-sorted CD8+CD4-CCR7+CD45RA+ naive T cells. The receptors originated from a human donor in good health. Some libraries in this study had Jurkat cell RNA spiked in.

This clonotype was seen a few times. The chain links TRBV10-1 to TRBJ2-1, with 10 nucleotides matching TRBD1. V dropped 0 bases and J dropped 8; count of bases not matched to a gene: 4. Germline-derived CDR1 and CDR2 are WNHNN and SYGVQD (reference sequence). The CDR3 has 15 residues. CDR3 sequence: CASSESWGQGHEQFF. The CDR3 DNA reads as TGCGCCAGCAGTGAGTCGTGGGGACAGGGGCATGAGCAGTTCTTC.

With respect to this clonotype: Given a much more abundant clone one base away, this may be a read error. The conserved phenylalanine or tryptophan is not found at the CDR3 terminus, so this likely reflects a read error. The rearrangement links TRBV7-9 to TRBJ2-3; no clear D gene. The germline V gene has CDR1 SEHNR and CDR2 FQNEAQ (reference sequence). V lost 2 bases and J 10 bases, leaving 10 bases between the germline ends. This CDR3 contains 12 residues. CDR3 nucleotides: TGTGCCAGCAGCTTAACCTCCGAGGCGCAGTATTCT. Protein sequence: CASSLTSEAQYS.

This clonotype was observed at least ten times. This chain joins TRBV2 and TRBJ2-7; D may be TRBD1 or TRBD2 (5 bases each). Germline V CDR1 and CDR2: SNHLY, FYNNEI. The length of the CDR3 is 13 residues. The germline V and J ends were trimmed by 7 bases and 2 bases, with 12 bases remaining between them. The CDR3 DNA reads TGTGCCAGCAACCGGGACCAAGCCTACGAGCAGTACTTC. Translating gives CASNRDQAYEQYF.

This clonotype was counted at least ten times. The chain recombines TRBV6-2 or TRBV6-3 with TRBJ2-3; D gene unclear. Germline V gene sequence: CDR1 MNHEY, CDR2 SVGEGT. The V end lost 2 bases, the J end lost 2 bases, and 11 bases lay between the germline ends. This CDR3 has 15 amino acids. The CDR3, as DNA: TGTGCCAGCAGTTACAAACGGCTTAACACAGATACGCAGTATTTT. Residues: CASSYKRLNTDTQYF.

This clonotype has a count of ten or more. The gene calls are TRBV29-1 and TRBJ2-3; D gene unclear. Germline V gene sequence: CDR1 SQVTM, CDR2 ANQGSEA. CDR3 length equals 14 residues. The V and J ends lost 6 bases and 5 bases respectively, with 18 bases between them. CDR3 nucleotide sequence: TGCAGCGTAGAAAATACTGCTAAGGGAGATACGCAGTATTTT. As protein: CSVENTAKGDTQYF.

The chain has TRBV4-1 and TRBJ2-1; D possibly corresponds to TRBD1 (5 bases). Germline CDR1 MGHRA, CDR2 YSYEKL. Between the trimmed V and J ends, which lost 0 bases and 1 base, there was a span of 7 bases. CDR3 length: 15 amino acids. The CDR3 here is CASSQETGSYNEQFF. As DNA, the CDR3 is TGCGCCAGCAGCCAAGAAACAGGTTCCTACAATGAGCAGTTCTTC.

The chain uses TRBV4-2 and TRBJ2-5; TRBD2 aligns across 12 bases. V shed 0 bases and J 2 bases; nucleotides not matched to a gene: 7. The CDR3 extends over 18 amino acids. The V gene's germline CDR1 is LGHNA and CDR2 YNFKEQ. The CDR3: CASSQDRASGGEQETQYF. In DNA form, the CDR3 reads TGTGCCAGCAGCCAAGATCGTGCTAGCGGGGGGGAGCAAGAGACCCAGTACTTC.

The CDR3 here is CSARWAGQGSRWNYGYTF. CDR3 bases: TGCAGTGCTAGATGGGCCGGACAGGGGAGTCGGTGGAACTATGGCTACACCTTC. The chain combines TRBV20-1 with TRBJ1-2; TRBD1 matches 9 bases. Germline V gives CDR1 DFQATT, CDR2 SNEGSKA (reference sequence). V was pared by 2 bases and J by 2 bases, with 15 bases of the junction left unmatched. This CDR3 comprises 18 residues.

Note on this clonotype: A much larger clone lies one base from this, so it may be a read error. The rearrangement uses TRBV10-3 and TRBJ2-7; D ambiguous. CDR1 is ENHRY, CDR2 SYGVKD, per germline. The V end was cut by 2 bases, the J end by 2 bases, with 13 bases between. There are 15 residues in the CDR3. For the CDR3, the DNA is TGTGCCATCAGTGAGCCGTGGCAAGAGGCCTACGAGCAGTACTTC. It codes for CAISEPWQEAYEQYF.

This clonotype was detected ten times or more. The chain couples TRBV6-5 to TRBJ2-6, with 12 bases matching TRBD1. The CDR3 sequence is 17 residues long. Germline lookup yields CDR1 MNHEY and CDR2 SVGAGI. V lost 2 bases and J lost 2; bases outside the gene matches: 1. This chain's CDR3 is CASSYGTGGAGANVLTF. As DNA, the CDR3 is TGTGCCAGCAGTTACGGGACAGGGGGCGCTGGGGCCAACGTCCTGACTTTC.

For this clonotype: A read error may produce the germline difference seen at one junction end. This chain uses TRBV6-5 with TRBJ2-1, with 10 bases aligning to TRBD2. The germline V gene encodes CDR1 MNHEY and CDR2 SVGAGI. The CDR3 has 16 amino acids. The CDR3 protein is CASSYVAGGSYDEQFF. Here the CDR3 DNA reads TGTGCCAGCAGTTACGTAGCGGGAGGATCCTACGATGAGCAGTTCTTC.

A remark on this clonotype: The junction departs from germline at one end; a sequencing error may be responsible. The genes are TRBV13 and TRBJ1-6, with unresolved D. Germline CDR1 PRHDT, CDR2 FYEKMQ (reference sequence). CDR3 length: 11 amino acids. CDR3 protein: CASSSNSHLHF. The CDR3 region has the DNA TGTGCCAGCAGCTCCAATTCACACCTCCACTTT.